One TCR beta chain is described in this entry. Its recognized antigen is unknown. No base quality values were provided; no much bigger clone lies one nucleotide off. The sample originates from a study of CD8 T cells in Susac syndrome (dated by TCRdb to about 2019). Some background on the complete study: Whether CD8+ T cell activation and differentiation in Susac syndrome was antigen driven was tested using repertoire sequencing. Overall results and qualifications from the work: The number of individuals in the TCR sequencing and HLA analysis was recognized as being relatively small.

The CDR3 holds 14 amino acids from the cysteine to the phenylalanine. This entry keeps only the CDR3 DNA: 42 bases, framed from base 1. CDR1 and CDR2 were assigned from the germline V gene as SGHDT and YYEEEE. V and J are truncated by 8 bases and 5 bases respectively, leaving an intervening sequence of 20 bases. Peripheral blood CD8+ and CD4+ T cells from healthy donors, Susac syndrome patients and multiple sclerosis patients were profiled by high-throughput TCR beta sequencing. The multiple sclerosis controls were treatment-naive patients whose relapsing-remitting disease, either stable or active, fulfilled the revised McDonald criteria. CD8+ TEMRA cells were enriched by FACS, while bulk CD8+ and CD4+ T cells were purified by magnetic negative isolation. Blood was collected in EDTA tubes and processed within 24 hours, with PBMCs isolated through density gradient centrifugation. PBMCs intended for TCR sequencing were cryopreserved in liquid nitrogen and thawed later in a water bath at 37 degrees C. A purity of at least 90% was achieved for sorted or isolated CD4+, CD8+ and CD8+ TEMRA cells.

RNA was extracted using the RNeasy kit, and roughly 0.5 to 1 ug of the RNA was reverse transcribed with random hexamers. TCR beta CDR3 regions were amplified with the immunoSEQ multiplex PCR assay covering 54 Vbeta and 13 Jbeta segments. PCR amplification bias was corrected by using a synthetic template baseline for primer optimization and computational correction. From the authors' description of their analysis: Only productive sequences were kept, with reads annotated to V, D and J genes according to IMGT and analyzed in immunoSEQ Analyzer. To calculate clonality, Shannon entropy was normalized by log2 of the number of productive unique sequences and then subtracted from one. For each patient and control, public and private clones were evaluated within the 100 most prevalent clones. A clone was defined as Susac-specific if it was absent from the healthy and MS cohorts, from some 1,100 published viral clones and from other ImmuneACCESS disease sequences. TCRdb's own reprocessing of the public reads used fastp at Q25 and MiXCR and kept productive beta chains. A single entry per CDR3 protein holds the most common genes and DNA from its merged rows. TCRdb's processing, not the authors', yielded these V and J calls. This sample has approximately 190,000 distinct CDR3 sequences in its table, and 90% to 95% of those were observed once. The ten largest clones take up 0.085% to 0.095% of the sample.

This sequence was found in a human donor with multiple sclerosis. Recombination joined TRBV5-6 with TRBJ2-7; TRBD1 is a weak D gene call, 7 bases matching. Material for sequencing was CD4+ T cells from PBMCs. CDR3 sequence: CASSTRGQFHEQYF. The DNA sequence is as follows: TGTGCCAGTTCCACGCGGGGACAGTTCCACGAGCAGTACTTC.